The 2 T cell receptor beta chains presented below share a single source sample, sequenced in a study of Graves' ophthalmopathy and Graves' hyperthyroidism. CDR3 regions of TCR beta were amplified from RNA transcripts. Amplification began with first-round RT-PCR using HTBI primers, then second-round multiplex PCR was performed. A single record per CDR3 protein comes from TCRdb applying MiXCR to the multiplex PCR reads. The sample carries 260,000 or so distinct CDR3 sequences, roughly 50% recorded once. Sequenced: peripheral blood. These receptors were collected from an adult man with Graves' ophthalmopathy.

The chain has TRBV12-5 and TRBJ2-7; TRBD2 might be the D (6 bases). The V gene lost 0 bases and the J gene lost 2 bases, with 11 bases spanning the gap. The CDR3 extends over 15 amino acids. Germline lookup yields CDR1 LGHNT and CDR2 FRNRAP. The CDR3 DNA reads as TGTGCTAGTGGTTTGGTACAAGGCGGGACCTACGAGCAGTACTTC. This translates into CASGLVQGGTYEQYF.

This clonotype was counted only a few times. The chain carries TRBV29-1 and TRBJ2-5; 9 bases agree with TRBD1. In germline, CDR1 is SQVTM, CDR2 ANQGSEA. Trimming cost V 4 bases and J 5 bases; bases outside gene matches: 8. The CDR3 has 14 residues. CDR3 region: CSVARQGVGETQYF. DNA of the CDR3: TGCAGCGTTGCCCGACAGGGGGTCGGGGAGACCCAGTACTTC.